A selection of T cell receptor beta chains follows, all from one sample in a study of blood T cell repertoires in COVID-19. Produced via immunoSEQ multiplex PCR; TCRdb's table is partial and in-frame only. The sample consists of about 270,000 clones, over 75% of them appearing once. Sequencing was performed on PBMCs or T cells enriched from blood (not recorded which). These receptor sequences come from a woman between 50 and 59 years old with acute COVID-19. The CDR3 runs from the conserved cysteine through the conserved F or W. A D gene is named only where the DNA matches it firmly. Some rows mark clone size as missing; the rest say once, few, many or name a class of expanded clone.

>TRBV3-1/TRBV3-2|few|NA
CASSHPSTGELFF
>TRBV15|few|TRBD1
CATSRDGTDGQETQYF
>TRBV18|NA|TRBD1
CASSPQGQQGTTEAFF
>TRBV12-5|NA|NA
CASGLARPQDTEAFF
>TRBV7-2|NA|TRBD1
CASSLSYGDRADTEAFF
>TRBV7-2|NA|TRBD2
CASSLTAGGHFF
>TRBV9|NA|TRBD2
CASSVLAGRTDTQYF
>TRBV30|NA|NA
CAWSPPGVHYGYTF
>TRBV7-2|NA|NA
CASSLASTGLNTEAFF
>TRBV4-2|NA|NA
CASSQEIQGPELFF
>TRBV7-9|NA|NA
CASSLGRDYNSPLHF
>TRBV11-2|NA|NA
CASSLVSVSTDTQYF
>TRBV3-1/TRBV3-2|NA|NA
CASSQGGLGGPQHF
>TRBV9|NA|TRBD1
CASSEPGTGGGYTF
>TRBV5-6|NA|TRBD2
CASSSGLAETDTQYF
>TRBV9|once|NA
CASSVGLQASGNTIYF
>TRBV7-8|NA|TRBD1
CASSKTGGHLGAFF
>TRBV2|NA|NA
CASRGDSVQPQHF
>TRBV2|NA|NA
CASRAGVQTDTQYF
>TRBV6-5|NA|NA
CATEKEGWSQPQHF
>TRBV30|once|TRBD1
CAWSPGGLNTIYF
>TRBV5-6|NA|TRBD2
CASSFTSGGPGAGELFF
>TRBV11-3|NA|NA
CASSLADSSYEQYF
>TRBV7-9|NA|NA
CASSPSGVGHSYEQYF